Listed below are T cell receptor beta chains from one sample, sequenced in a study of CD8+ T cells in alopecia areata. The repertoire was sequenced with immunoSEQ multiplex PCR; TCRdb's copy has only in-frame clones and lacks some. The sample consists of 85,000 to 110,000 clones, around 84% of them appearing once. The sample consisted of CD8+ T cells sorted from blood, taken around week 30, from a patient treated with tofacitinib. The receptors originated from a human donor with alopecia areata. CDR3s include the opening cysteine and the closing phenylalanine or tryptophan. The order of the fields is CDR3 protein, CDR3 DNA, V gene, D gene, clone size, J gene. A D gene is named only where the DNA matches it firmly. Not every row has a clone size; where given, it reads once, few, many or a size class.

CDR3aa: CAWSRGLYEDEQFF
CDR3nt: TGTGCCTGGAGTAGGGGGCTATACGAGGATGAGCAGTTCTTC
v_gene: TRBV30
d_gene: TRBD1
abundance: NA
j_gene: TRBJ2-1

CDR3aa: CASSDLHLALEYNEQFF
CDR3nt: TGTGCCAGCAGTGACTTACATCTAGCGCTAGAATACAATGAGCAGTTCTTC
v_gene: TRBV2
d_gene: NA
abundance: once
j_gene: TRBJ2-1

CDR3aa: CASSPGRETQYF
CDR3nt: TGTGCCAGCAGTCCAGGCAGGGAGACCCAGTACTTC
v_gene: TRBV11-2
d_gene: NA
abundance: NA
j_gene: TRBJ2-5

CDR3aa: CASAGGIEQYF
CDR3nt: TGCGCCAGCGCAGGGGGGATCGAGCAGTACTTC
v_gene: TRBV10-2
d_gene: NA
abundance: NA
j_gene: TRBJ2-7

CDR3aa: CASSMSAYGYTF
CDR3nt: TGTGCCAGTAGTATGTCAGCCTATGGCTACACCTTC
v_gene: TRBV19
d_gene: NA
abundance: few
j_gene: TRBJ1-2

CDR3aa: CASSYTGLANNEQFF
CDR3nt: TGTGCCAGCAGTTACACGGGACTGGCAAACAATGAGCAGTTCTTC
v_gene: TRBV27
d_gene: NA
abundance: NA
j_gene: TRBJ2-1

CDR3aa: CASSLEGGTEAFF
CDR3nt: TGTGCCAGCAGCTTAGAGGGAGGGACTGAAGCTTTCTTT
v_gene: TRBV11-2
d_gene: NA
abundance: NA
j_gene: TRBJ1-1

CDR3aa: CASIHGQSYEQYF
CDR3nt: TGTGCCAGCATACACGGACAGTCCTACGAGCAGTACTTC
v_gene: TRBV2
d_gene: NA
abundance: NA
j_gene: TRBJ2-7

CDR3aa: CASSLRRRDNEQFF
CDR3nt: TGTGCCAGCAGCTTACGCAGAAGGGACAATGAGCAGTTCTTC
v_gene: TRBV7-8
d_gene: NA
abundance: NA
j_gene: TRBJ2-1

CDR3aa: CSVGGQAVDGGYTF
CDR3nt: TGCAGCGTTGGAGGACAGGCAGTGGATGGTGGCTACACCTTC
v_gene: TRBV29-1
d_gene: TRBD1
abundance: NA
j_gene: TRBJ1-2

CDR3aa: CSVRGFEQFF
CDR3nt: TGCAGCGTTCGCGGTTTTGAGCAGTTCTTC
v_gene: TRBV29-1
d_gene: NA
abundance: NA
j_gene: TRBJ2-1

CDR3aa: CASSSGGEGPSTDTQYF
CDR3nt: TGTGCCAGCAGCTCAGGGGGGGAGGGGCCTAGCACAGATACGCAGTATTTT
v_gene: TRBV7-8
d_gene: NA
abundance: NA
j_gene: TRBJ2-3

CDR3aa: CASSGPPTYKQYF
CDR3nt: TGTGCCAGTAGCGGCCCCCCAACCTACAAGCAGTACTTC
v_gene: TRBV19
d_gene: NA
abundance: NA
j_gene: TRBJ2-7

CDR3aa: CASSPGTISEEQYF
CDR3nt: TGTGCCAGCAGCCCCGGGACCATTTCGGAAGAGCAGTACTTC
v_gene: TRBV7-3
d_gene: NA
abundance: NA
j_gene: TRBJ2-7

CDR3aa: CASTRGASTGELFF
CDR3nt: TGCGCCAGCACTAGGGGGGCGAGCACCGGGGAGCTGTTTTTT
v_gene: TRBV23-1
d_gene: NA
abundance: NA
j_gene: TRBJ2-2